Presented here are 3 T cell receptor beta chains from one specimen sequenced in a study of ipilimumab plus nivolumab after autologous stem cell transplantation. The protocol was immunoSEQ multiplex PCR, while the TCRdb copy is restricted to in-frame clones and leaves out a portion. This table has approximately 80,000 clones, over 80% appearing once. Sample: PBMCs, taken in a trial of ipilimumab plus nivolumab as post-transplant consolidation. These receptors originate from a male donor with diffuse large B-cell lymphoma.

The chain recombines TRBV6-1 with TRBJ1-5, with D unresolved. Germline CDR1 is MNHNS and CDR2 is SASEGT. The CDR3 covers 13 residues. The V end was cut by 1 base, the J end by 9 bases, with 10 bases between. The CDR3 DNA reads TGTGCCAGCAGTGAAGGCTCGGTAAGGCCCCAGCATTTT. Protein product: CASSEGSVRPQHF.

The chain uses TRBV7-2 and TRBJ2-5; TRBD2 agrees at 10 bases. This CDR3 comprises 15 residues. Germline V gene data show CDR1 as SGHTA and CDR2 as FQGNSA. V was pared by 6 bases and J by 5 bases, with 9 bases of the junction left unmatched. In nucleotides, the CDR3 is TGTGCCAGCAGTTTCGCAGCGGGGGGGCAGGAGACCCAGTACTTC. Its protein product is CASSFAAGGQETQYF.

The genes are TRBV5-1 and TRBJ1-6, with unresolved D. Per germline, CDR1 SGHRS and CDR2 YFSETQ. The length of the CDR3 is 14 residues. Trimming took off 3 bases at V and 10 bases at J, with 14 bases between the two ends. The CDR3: CASSSAGGESPLHF. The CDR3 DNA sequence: TGCGCCAGCAGCTCGGCCGGTGGCGAATCACCCCTCCACTTT.